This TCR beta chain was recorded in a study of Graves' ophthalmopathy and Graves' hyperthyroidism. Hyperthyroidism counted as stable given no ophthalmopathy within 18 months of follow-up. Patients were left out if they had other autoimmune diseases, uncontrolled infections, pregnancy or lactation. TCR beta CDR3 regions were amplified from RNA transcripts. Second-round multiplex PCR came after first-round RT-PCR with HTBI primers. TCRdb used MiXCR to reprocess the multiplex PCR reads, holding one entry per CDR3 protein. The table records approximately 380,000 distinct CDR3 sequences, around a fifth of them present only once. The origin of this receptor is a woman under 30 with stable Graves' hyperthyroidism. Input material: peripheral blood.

CDR3 in amino acids: CASSRTEHNYGYTF. The CDR3 DNA sequence: TGTGCCAGCAGTCGGACGGAACATAACTATGGCTACACCTTC. V gene TRBV6-1 combines with J gene TRBJ1-2; no clear D. CDR3 size: 14 residues. Per germline, CDR1 MNHNS and CDR2 SASEGT. V dropped 5 bases and J dropped 1 base, with 11 bases sitting between them.